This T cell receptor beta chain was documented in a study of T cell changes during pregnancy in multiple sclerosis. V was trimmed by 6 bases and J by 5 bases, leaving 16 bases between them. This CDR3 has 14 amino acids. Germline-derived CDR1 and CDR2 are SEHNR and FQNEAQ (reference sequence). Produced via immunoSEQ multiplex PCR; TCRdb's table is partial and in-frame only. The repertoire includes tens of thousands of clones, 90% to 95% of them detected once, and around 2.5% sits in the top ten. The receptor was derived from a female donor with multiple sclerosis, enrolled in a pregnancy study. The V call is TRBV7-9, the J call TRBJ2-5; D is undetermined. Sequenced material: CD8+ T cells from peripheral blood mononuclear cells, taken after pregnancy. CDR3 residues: CASRFSPPSETQYF. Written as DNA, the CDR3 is TGTGCCAGCAGATTTTCCCCCCCCTCCGAGACCCAGTACTTC.